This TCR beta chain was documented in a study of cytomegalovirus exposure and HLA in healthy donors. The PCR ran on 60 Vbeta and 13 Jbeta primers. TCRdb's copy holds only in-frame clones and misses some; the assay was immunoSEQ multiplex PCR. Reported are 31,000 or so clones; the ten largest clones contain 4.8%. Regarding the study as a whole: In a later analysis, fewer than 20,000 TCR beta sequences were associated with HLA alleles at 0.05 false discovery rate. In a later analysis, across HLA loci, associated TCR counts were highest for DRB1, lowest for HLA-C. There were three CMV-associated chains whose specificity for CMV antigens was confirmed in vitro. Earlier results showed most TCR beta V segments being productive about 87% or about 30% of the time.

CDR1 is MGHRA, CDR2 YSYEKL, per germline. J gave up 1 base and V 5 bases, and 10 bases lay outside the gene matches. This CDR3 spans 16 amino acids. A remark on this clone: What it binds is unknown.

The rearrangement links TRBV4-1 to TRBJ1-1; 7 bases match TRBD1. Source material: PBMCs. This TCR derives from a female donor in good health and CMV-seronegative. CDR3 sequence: CASSFRLTGKNTEAFF. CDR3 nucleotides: TGCGCCAGCAGCTTTCGACTGACAGGGAAGAACACTGAAGCTTTCTTT.